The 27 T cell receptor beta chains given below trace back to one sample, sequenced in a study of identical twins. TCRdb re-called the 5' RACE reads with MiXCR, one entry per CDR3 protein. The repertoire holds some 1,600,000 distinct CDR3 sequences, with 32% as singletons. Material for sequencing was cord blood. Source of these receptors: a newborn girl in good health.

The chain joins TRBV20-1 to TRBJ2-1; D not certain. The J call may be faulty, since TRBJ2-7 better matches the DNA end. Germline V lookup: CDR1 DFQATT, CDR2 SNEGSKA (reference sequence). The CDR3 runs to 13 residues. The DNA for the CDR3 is TGCAGTGCTACCGACAAGTCCTACAATGAGCAGTACTTC. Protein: CSATDKSYNEQYF.

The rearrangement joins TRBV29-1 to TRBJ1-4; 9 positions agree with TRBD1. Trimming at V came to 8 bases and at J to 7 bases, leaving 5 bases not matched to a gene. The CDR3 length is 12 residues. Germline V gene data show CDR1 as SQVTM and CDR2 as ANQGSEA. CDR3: CSHRGPGEKLFF. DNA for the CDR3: TGCAGCCACAGGGGGCCCGGTGAAAAACTGTTTTTT.

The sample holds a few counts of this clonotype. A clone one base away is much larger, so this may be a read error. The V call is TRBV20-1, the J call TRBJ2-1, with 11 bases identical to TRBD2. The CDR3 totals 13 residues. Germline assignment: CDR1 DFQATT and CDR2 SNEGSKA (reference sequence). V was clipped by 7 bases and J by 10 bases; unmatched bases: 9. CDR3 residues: CSVGTSGTYEQFF. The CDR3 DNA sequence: TGCAGTGTTGGGACTAGCGGTACCTACGAGCAGTTCTTC.

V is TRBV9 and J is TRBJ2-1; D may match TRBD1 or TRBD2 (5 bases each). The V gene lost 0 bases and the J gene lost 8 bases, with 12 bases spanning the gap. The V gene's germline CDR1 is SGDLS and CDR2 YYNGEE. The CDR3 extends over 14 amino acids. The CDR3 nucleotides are TGTGCCAGCAGCGTAGGCCAGGGAGAGTATGAGCAGTTCTTC. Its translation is CASSVGQGEYEQFF.

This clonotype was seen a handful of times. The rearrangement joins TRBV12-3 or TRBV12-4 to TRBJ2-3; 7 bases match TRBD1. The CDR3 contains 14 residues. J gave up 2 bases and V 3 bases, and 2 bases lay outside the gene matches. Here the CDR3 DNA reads TGTGCCAGCAGTTTTACAGGGGTCACAGATACGCAGTATTTT. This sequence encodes CASSFTGVTDTQYF.

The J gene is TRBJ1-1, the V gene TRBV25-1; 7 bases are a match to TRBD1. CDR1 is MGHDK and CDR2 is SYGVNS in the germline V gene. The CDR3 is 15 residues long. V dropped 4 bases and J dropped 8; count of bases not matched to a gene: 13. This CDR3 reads CASSGPGTDTREAFF. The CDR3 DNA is TGTGCCAGCAGTGGCCCCGGGACAGACACCAGGGAAGCTTTCTTT.

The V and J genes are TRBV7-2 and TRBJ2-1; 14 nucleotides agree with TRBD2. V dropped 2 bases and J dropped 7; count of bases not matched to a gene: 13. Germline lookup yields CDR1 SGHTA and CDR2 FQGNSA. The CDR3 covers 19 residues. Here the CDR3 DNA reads TGTGCCAGCAGCTTAAGGCCCCGACTAGCGGGAGGGTTCAGGAATGAGCAGTTCTTC. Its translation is CASSLRPRLAGGFRNEQFF.

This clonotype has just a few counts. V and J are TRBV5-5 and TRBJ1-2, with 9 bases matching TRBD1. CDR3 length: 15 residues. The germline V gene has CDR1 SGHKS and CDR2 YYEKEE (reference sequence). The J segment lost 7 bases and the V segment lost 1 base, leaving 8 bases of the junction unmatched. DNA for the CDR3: TGTGCCAGCAGCTTGTGGACGGGACAGGGTCCTGGCTACACCTTC. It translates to CASSLWTGQGPGYTF.

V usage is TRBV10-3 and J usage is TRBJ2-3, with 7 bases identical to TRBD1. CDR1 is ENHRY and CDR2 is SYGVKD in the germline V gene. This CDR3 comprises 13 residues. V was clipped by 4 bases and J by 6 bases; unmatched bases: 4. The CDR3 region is CAISVLQGDTQYF. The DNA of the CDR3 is TGTGCCATCAGTGTTCTACAGGGGGATACGCAGTATTTT.

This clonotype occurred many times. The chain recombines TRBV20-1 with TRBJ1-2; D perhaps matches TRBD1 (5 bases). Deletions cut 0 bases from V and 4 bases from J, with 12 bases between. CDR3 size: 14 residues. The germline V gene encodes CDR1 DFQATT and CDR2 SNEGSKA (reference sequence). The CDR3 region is CSARDRQYPYGYTF. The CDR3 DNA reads TGCAGTGCTAGAGATCGACAGTACCCCTATGGCTACACCTTC.

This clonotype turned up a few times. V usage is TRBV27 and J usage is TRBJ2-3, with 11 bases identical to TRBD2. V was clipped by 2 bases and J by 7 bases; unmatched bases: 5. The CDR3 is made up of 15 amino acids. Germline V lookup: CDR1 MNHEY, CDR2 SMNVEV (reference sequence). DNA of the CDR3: TGTGCCAGCAGTTTAAATAGCGGGAGGGCTCATACGCAGTATTTT. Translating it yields CASSLNSGRAHTQYF.

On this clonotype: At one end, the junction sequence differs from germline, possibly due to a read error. The CDR3 nucleotides read TGTGCCAGCAGTGAGGCTCGGGGGAGTGGCTATGACTACACCTTC. It encodes CASSEARGSGYDYTF. The J gene is TRBJ1-2, the V gene TRBV6-4; possible D gene TRBD1, 5 bases. This CDR3 spans 15 amino acids. The germline CDR1 and CDR2 sequences are MRHNA and SNTAGT.

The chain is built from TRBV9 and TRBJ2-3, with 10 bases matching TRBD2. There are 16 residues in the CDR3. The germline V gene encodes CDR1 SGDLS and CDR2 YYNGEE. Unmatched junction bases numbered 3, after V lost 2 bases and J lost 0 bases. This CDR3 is CASSVTSGISTDTQYF. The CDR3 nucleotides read TGTGCCAGCAGCGTTACTAGCGGGATAAGCACAGATACGCAGTATTTT.

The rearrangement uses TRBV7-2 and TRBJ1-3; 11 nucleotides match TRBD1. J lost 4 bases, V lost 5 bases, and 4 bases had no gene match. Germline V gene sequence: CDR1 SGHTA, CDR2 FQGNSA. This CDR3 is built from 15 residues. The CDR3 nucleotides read TGTGCCAGCAGCCGGACAGGGGGCAAGGGAAACACCATATATTTT. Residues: CASSRTGGKGNTIYF.

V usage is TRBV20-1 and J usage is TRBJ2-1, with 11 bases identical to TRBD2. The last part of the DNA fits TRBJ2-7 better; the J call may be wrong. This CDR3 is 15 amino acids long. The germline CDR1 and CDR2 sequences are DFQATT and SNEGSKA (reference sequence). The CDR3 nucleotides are TGCAGTGCTTCCAGGACTAGCGGGCCCTACAATGAGCAGTACTTC. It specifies CSASRTSGPYNEQYF.

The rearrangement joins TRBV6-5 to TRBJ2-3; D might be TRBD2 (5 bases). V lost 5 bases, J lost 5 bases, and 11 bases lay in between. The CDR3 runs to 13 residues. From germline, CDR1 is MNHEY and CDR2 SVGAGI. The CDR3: CASSPLERDTQYF. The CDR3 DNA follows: TGTGCCAGCAGTCCACTAGAAAGAGATACGCAGTATTTT.

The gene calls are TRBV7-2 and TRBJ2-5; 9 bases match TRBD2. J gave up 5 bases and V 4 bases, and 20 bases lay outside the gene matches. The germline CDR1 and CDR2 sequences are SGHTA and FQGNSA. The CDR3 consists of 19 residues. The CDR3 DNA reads TGTGCCAGCAGCTCGCCGGGACTAGCTTCGATTTACTATCGGGAGACCCAGTACTTC. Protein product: CASSSPGLASIYYRETQYF.

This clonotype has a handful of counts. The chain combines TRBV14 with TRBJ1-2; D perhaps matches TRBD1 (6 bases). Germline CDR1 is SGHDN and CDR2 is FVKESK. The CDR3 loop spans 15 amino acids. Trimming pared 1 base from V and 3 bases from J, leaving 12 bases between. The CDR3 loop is CASSQVAGAYYGYTF. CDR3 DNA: TGTGCCAGCAGCCAAGTTGCGGGGGCTTACTATGGCTACACCTTC.

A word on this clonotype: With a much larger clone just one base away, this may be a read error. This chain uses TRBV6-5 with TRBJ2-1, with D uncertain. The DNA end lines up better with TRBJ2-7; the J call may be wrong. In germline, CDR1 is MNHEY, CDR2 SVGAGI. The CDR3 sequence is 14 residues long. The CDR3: CASSYSYNNNEQYF. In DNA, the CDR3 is TGTGCCAGCAGTTACTCCTATAATAACAATGAGCAGTACTTC.

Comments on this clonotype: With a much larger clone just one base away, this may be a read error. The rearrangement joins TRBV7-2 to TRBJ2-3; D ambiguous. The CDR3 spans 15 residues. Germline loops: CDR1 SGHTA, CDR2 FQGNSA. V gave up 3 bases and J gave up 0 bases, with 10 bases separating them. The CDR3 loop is CASSFKVPSTDTQYF. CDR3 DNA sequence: TGTGCCAGCAGCTTCAAAGTTCCTAGCACAGATACGCAGTATTTT.

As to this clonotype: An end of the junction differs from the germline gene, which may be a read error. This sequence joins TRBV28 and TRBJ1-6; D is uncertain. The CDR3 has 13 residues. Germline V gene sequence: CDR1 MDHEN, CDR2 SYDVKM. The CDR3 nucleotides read TGTGCCACCAGTCTCCCCTATAATTCACCCCTCCACTTT. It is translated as CATSLPYNSPLHF.

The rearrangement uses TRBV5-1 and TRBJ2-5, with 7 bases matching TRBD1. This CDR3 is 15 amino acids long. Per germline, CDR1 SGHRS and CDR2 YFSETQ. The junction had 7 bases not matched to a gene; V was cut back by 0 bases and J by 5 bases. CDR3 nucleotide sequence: TGCGCCAGCAGCTTGGAACAGGGGTCGGGGGAGACCCAGTACTTC. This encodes CASSLEQGSGETQYF.

The CDR3 sequence is CGAGGYGYTF. The CDR3 DNA follows: TGTGGAGCCGGGGGCTATGGCTACACCTTC. V usage is TRBV28 and J usage is TRBJ1-2; tentatively, D is TRBD1 (5 bases). This CDR3 comprises 10 residues. Germline-derived CDR1 and CDR2 are MDHEN and SYDVKM.

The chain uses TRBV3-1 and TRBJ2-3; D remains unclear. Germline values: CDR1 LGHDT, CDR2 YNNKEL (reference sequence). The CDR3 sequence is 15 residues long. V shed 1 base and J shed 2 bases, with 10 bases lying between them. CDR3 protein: CASSQGVRFTDTQYF. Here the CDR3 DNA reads TGTGCCAGCAGCCAAGGAGTCCGCTTCACAGATACGCAGTATTTT.

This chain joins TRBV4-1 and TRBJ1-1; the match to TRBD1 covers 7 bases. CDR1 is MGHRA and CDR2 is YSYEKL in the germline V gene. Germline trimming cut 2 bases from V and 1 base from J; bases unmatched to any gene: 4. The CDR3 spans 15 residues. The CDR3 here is CASSQTDRENTEAFF. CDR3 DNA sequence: TGCGCCAGCAGCCAAACCGACAGGGAGAACACTGAAGCTTTCTTT.

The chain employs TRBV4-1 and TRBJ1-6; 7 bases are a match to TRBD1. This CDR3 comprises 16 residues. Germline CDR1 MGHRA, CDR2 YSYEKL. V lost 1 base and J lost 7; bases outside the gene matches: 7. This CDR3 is CASSQGPGQRNSPLHF. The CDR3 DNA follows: TGCGCCAGCAGCCAAGGGCCGGGACAGCGCAATTCACCCCTCCACTTT.

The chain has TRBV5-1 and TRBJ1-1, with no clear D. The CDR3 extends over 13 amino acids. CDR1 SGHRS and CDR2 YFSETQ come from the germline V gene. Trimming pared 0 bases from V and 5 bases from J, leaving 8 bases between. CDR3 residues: CASSLAEFTEAFF. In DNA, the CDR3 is TGCGCCAGCAGCTTGGCCGAATTTACTGAAGCTTTCTTT. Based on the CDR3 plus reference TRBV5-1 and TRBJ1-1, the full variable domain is KAGVTQTPRYLIKTRGQQVTLSCSPISGHRSVSWYQQTPGQGLQFLFEYFSETQRNKGNFPGRFSGRQFSNSRSEMNVSTLELGDSALYLCASSLAEFTEAFFGQGTRLTVV.